The text below deals with one T cell receptor beta chain. This entry comes from a study of blood T cell repertoires in COVID-19. Across the study: Samples came from the United States, Italy and Spain, spanning acute and convalescent COVID-19. Nucleic acid was either cDNA or gDNA, and it came from T cells, B-cell-depleted T cells, or PBMCs.

The germline V gene has CDR1 MDHEN and CDR2 SYDVKM. This CDR3 spans 13 amino acids. The V end lost 2 bases, the J end lost 5 bases, and 8 bases lay between the germline ends. As handled by the study authors: Estimates of nucleated cell counts were drawn from the amplification of reference gene primers. Generated by immunoSEQ multiplex PCR, the TCRdb table keeps only in-frame clones and is missing some. V, J and clone size derive from that table, while D and trimming were established from the DNA sequence. Seen here are 91,000 or so clones, around 87% observed once, and the top ten hold 15% to 17%. The sample was peripheral blood. The source of this sequence is a human donor in a cohort sampled during active COVID-19. The rearrangement uses TRBV28 and TRBJ2-3; a possible D gene is TRBD1 (5 bases). The CDR3: CASSLPGIDTQYF. DNA for the CDR3: TGTGCCAGCAGTTTACCAGGGATAGATACGCAGTATTTT.